The T cell receptor (beta chain) described here comes from a study of CD8 T cells in Susac syndrome. Reverse transcription of about 0.5 to 1 ug RNA was carried out with random hexamers. Each CDR3 protein is one row after TCRdb ran MiXCR on the immunoSEQ multiplex PCR reads. Among approximately 160,000 distinct CDR3 sequences, over 85% were seen once, and the ten largest hold roughly 0.1%. The sequence was obtained from a human donor with multiple sclerosis. What was sequenced was CD4+ T cells from PBMCs.

CDR3 bases: TGTGCCAGCAGCCAAGATACTAGCGGGGGGGCAGGAGATACGCAGTATTTT. This encodes CASSQDTSGGAGDTQYF. The chain joins TRBV4-2 to TRBJ2-3; 13 bases match TRBD2. The CDR3 has 17 amino acids. The trim removed 0 bases at V and 5 bases at J, leaving 5 bases unmatched. CDR1 and CDR2 (germline): LGHNA, YNFKEQ.